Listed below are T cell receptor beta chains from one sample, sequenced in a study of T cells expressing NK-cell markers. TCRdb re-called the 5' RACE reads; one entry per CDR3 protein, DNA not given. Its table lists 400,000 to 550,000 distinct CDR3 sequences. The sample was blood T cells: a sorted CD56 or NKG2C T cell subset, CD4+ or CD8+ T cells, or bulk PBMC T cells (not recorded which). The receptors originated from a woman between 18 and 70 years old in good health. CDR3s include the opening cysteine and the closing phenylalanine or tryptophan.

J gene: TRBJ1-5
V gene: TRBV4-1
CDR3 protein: CASSPFEGRQPQHF

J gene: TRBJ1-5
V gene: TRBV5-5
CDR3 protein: CASSLATANQPQHF

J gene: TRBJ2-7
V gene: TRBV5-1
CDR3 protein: CASSTTGQGFHEQYF

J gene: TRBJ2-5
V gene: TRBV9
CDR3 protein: CASSVGRQQQETQYF

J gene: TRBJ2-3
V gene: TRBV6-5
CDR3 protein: CASSYSTGTGSTDTQYF

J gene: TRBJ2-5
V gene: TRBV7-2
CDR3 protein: CASSLAGQKETQYF

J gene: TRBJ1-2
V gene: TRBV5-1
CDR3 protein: CASSFGTDYGYTF

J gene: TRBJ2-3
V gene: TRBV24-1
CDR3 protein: CATKDRGRAYTQYF

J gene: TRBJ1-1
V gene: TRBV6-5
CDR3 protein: CASSYTDRTNTEAFF

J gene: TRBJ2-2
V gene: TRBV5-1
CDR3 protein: CASSLWGTDRDDTGELFF

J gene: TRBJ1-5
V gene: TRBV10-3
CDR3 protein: CAIKPAPEEPQHF

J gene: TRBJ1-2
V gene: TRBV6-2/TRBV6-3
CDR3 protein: CASSPRTGFDYGYTF

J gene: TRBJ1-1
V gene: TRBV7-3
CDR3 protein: CASSLYQTISNTEAFF

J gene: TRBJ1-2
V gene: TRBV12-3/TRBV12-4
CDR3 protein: CASSLGQGLGGYTF

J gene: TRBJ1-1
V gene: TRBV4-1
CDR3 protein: CASSQPDSRAEAFF

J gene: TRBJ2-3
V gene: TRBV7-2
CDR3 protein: CASSSRTGRTDTQYF

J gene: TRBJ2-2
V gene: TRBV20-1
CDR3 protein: CSATGVYWTGELFF

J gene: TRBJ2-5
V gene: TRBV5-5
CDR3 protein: CASSSGVETQYF

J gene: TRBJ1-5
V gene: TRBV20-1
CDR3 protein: CSARDFRGRDQPQHF

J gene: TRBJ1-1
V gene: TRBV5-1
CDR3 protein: CASSTRAGTNTEAFF

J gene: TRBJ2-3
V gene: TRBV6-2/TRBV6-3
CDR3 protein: CASSYGVTDTQYF

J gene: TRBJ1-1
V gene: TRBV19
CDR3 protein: CASTDPGWNTEAFF

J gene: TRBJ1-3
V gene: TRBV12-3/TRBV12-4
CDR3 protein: CASRTGTGTGNTIYF

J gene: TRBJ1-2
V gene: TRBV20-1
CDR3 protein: CSARGRTIYGYTF

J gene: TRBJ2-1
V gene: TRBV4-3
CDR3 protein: CASSQERGFGKSSYNEQFF

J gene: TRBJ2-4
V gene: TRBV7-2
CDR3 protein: CASSPPAGGRDIQYF

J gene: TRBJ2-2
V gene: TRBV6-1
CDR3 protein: CASRDRVPGELFF

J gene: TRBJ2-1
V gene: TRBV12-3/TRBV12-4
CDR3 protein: CASSPSWGGGRRNEQFF

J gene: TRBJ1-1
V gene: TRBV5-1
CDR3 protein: CASSVTGGPTEAFF